The 26 T cell receptor beta chains listed next were all sequenced from one sample in a study of CD8+ T cells in alopecia areata. Reverse transcription of extracted RNA yielded cDNA, which provided the sequencing template. Generated by immunoSEQ multiplex PCR, the TCRdb table keeps only in-frame clones and is missing some. Of 95,000 to 120,000 clones listed, around 54% were seen once; the top ten hold about 3.7%. Treatment in this sample: oral pan-JAK inhibitor, 5-10 mg twice daily. Material: CD4+ T cells sorted from blood, obtained at week 24, from a patient treated with tofacitinib. These receptors all stem from a human donor with alopecia areata.

This clone has more than one count but fewer than ten. The chain has TRBV4-1 and TRBJ2-2, with 10 bases that match TRBD1. The CDR3 is 17 residues long. The J segment lost 2 bases and the V segment lost 4 bases, leaving 7 bases of the junction unmatched. Per germline, CDR1 MGHRA and CDR2 YSYEKL. As DNA, the CDR3 is TGCGCCAGCAGCCGGGACAGGGGAAGAAAAAACACCGGGGAGCTGTTTTTT. Translation gives CASSRDRGRKNTGELFF.

This clone was picked up a small number of times. DNA of the CDR3: TGCGCCAGCAGCCAGGACACAGGGGGCCTAAAACAGCCCCAGCATTTT. Its translation is CASSQDTGGLKQPQHF. The V gene is TRBV4-1, the J gene TRBJ1-5, with TRBD1 identical over 9 bases. This CDR3 has 16 residues. With 3 bases clipped from V and 7 bases from J, the junction kept 10 bases outside the gene matches. Per germline, CDR1 MGHRA and CDR2 YSYEKL.

The CDR3 loop is CSARANEQFF. Here the CDR3 DNA reads TGCAGTGCTAGAGCCAATGAGCAGTTCTTC. The gene calls are TRBV20-1 and TRBJ2-1; unclear D gene. The CDR3 totals 10 residues. The V gene's germline CDR1 is DFQATT and CDR2 SNEGSKA (reference sequence). V was trimmed by 1 base and J by 6 bases, leaving 1 base between them.

The chain has TRBV6-5 and TRBJ2-1; TRBD2 aligns across 7 bases. J was trimmed by 14 bases and V by 4 bases; bases with no gene match: 8. The CDR3 consists of 12 residues. CDR1 and CDR2 (germline): MNHEY, SVGAGI. CDR3 nucleotides: TGTGCCAGCAGTTCCCCCCCGGGGGGTGAGTTCTTC. Translation: CASSSPPGGEFF.

The chain joins TRBV9 to TRBJ2-1; TRBD1 might be the D (6 bases). Trimming removed 1 base from V and 4 bases from J, with 12 bases in between. The CDR3 contains 15 residues. Germline V gives CDR1 SGDLS, CDR2 YYNGEE. CDR3 loop: CASSVPDSYYNEQFF. For the CDR3, the DNA is TGTGCCAGCAGCGTACCGGACAGTTATTACAATGAGCAGTTCTTC. The full variable domain, in which reference TRBV9 and TRBJ2-1 provide the parts outside the CDR3, is DSGVTQTPKHLITATGQRVTLRCSPRSGDLSVYWYQQSLDQGLQFLIQYYNGEERAKGNILERFSAQQFPDLHSELNLSSLELGDSALYFCASSVPDSYYNEQFFGPGTRLTVL.

The chain combines TRBV30 with TRBJ1-2; perhaps TRBD1 as D (6 bases). With 2 bases removed from V and 5 bases from J, the gap between germline ends came to 18 bases. The CDR3 extends over 15 amino acids. Germline CDR1 is GTSNPN and CDR2 is SVGIG (reference sequence). CDR3 DNA sequence: TGTGCCTGGAGTAGAACCGACAGGAAGGGGTATGGCTACACCTTC. This codes for CAWSRTDRKGYGYTF.

The chain has TRBV29-1 and TRBJ2-2; tentative D call: TRBD1 (6 bases). This CDR3 has 16 amino acids. With 5 bases removed from V and 0 bases from J, the gap between germline ends came to 16 bases. Looked up from germline, CDR1 is SQVTM and CDR2 is ANQGSEA. The chain's CDR3 is CSVRSDRFANTGELFF. The CDR3 coding sequence is TGCAGCGTTCGTAGCGACAGGTTCGCGAACACCGGGGAGCTGTTTTTT.

CDR3 nucleotides: TGTGCCAGCAGTTTTGAGGGGGCGCGAACTGAAGCTTTCTTT. Protein product: CASSFEGARTEAFF. V is TRBV27 and J is TRBJ1-1; 7 nucleotides match TRBD1. CDR3 size: 14 residues. The V segment lost 3 bases and the J segment 5 bases; nucleotides outside the gene matches: 6. Germline CDR1 reads MNHEY; CDR2 reads SMNVEV (reference sequence).

This chain joins TRBV6-6 and TRBJ2-1; 9 nucleotides line up with TRBD2. This CDR3 has 15 amino acids. Trimming cost V 3 bases and J 10 bases; bases outside gene matches: 10. CDR1 is MNHNY and CDR2 is SVGAGI in the germline V gene (reference sequence). CDR3 DNA sequence: TGTGCCAGCAGTTATGGTGCGGGGGGGCCGGGCGAGCAGTTCTTC. It codes for CASSYGAGGPGEQFF.

There are a few counts of this clone. This chain uses TRBV7-9 with TRBJ1-6; D might be TRBD1 (5 bases). This CDR3 has 16 residues. Between the trimmed V and J ends, which lost 6 bases and 2 bases, there was a span of 14 bases. Germline V gives CDR1 SEHNR, CDR2 FQNEAQ (reference sequence). For the CDR3, the DNA is TGTGCCAGCAGACAAGAACAGGAAACCTATAATTCACCCCTCCACTTT. Translating it yields CASRQEQETYNSPLHF.

This rearrangement joins TRBV29-1 to TRBJ1-2; D is possibly TRBD1 (6 bases). V was cut by 4 bases and J by 5 bases, with 11 bases left in between. The germline CDR1 and CDR2 sequences are SQVTM and ANQGSEA. The length of the CDR3 is 12 residues. The CDR3 sequence: CSVAGGTYGYTF. For the CDR3, the DNA is TGCAGCGTTGCGGGGGGCACATATGGCTACACCTTC.

In its sample, this clone was seen a few times. The chain employs TRBV19 and TRBJ1-1, with D unresolved. From germline, CDR1 is LNHDA and CDR2 SQIVND (reference sequence). This CDR3 has 16 amino acids. The ends were cut back, 3 bases at V and 0 bases at J, with 14 bases in the middle. The CDR3 DNA reads as TGTGCCAGTAGTATGGGCCGGCGGAGATTGAACACTGAAGCTTTCTTT. Protein product: CASSMGRRRLNTEAFF. Variable domain in full (rest from reference TRBV19 and TRBJ1-1): DGGITQSPKYLFRKEGQNVTLSCEQNLNHDAMYWYRQDPGQGLRLIYYSQIVNDFQKGDIAEGYSVSREKKESFPLTVTSAQKNPTAFYLCASSMGRRRLNTEAFFGQGTRLTVV.

This clone has a handful of counts. Written as DNA, the CDR3 is TGTGCCAGCAGCGTGAGTCCAGGGTCGGGTGGCTACACCTTC. Translation: CASSVSPGSGGYTF. This rearrangement joins TRBV9 to TRBJ1-2, with TRBD1 as a possible D gene (5 bases). Trimming pared 2 bases from V and 7 bases from J, leaving 15 bases between. CDR3 length: 14 residues. Germline-derived CDR1 and CDR2 are SGDLS and YYNGEE. Drawing the rest from reference TRBV9 and TRBJ1-2, the complete variable domain is DSGVTQTPKHLITATGQRVTLRCSPRSGDLSVYWYQQSLDQGLQFLIQYYNGEERAKGNILERFSAQQFPDLHSELNLSSLELGDSALYFCASSVSPGSGGYTFGSGTRLTVV.

The sample holds a few counts of this clone. The chain links TRBV5-1 to TRBJ1-5, with a tentative D call TRBD1 (5 bases). From germline, CDR1 is SGHRS and CDR2 YFSETQ. This CDR3 is 15 amino acids long. V was pared by 3 bases and J by 0 bases, with 10 bases between. CDR3 protein: CASSSGQDSNQPQHF. CDR3 DNA: TGCGCCAGCAGCTCAGGACAAGATAGCAATCAGCCCCAGCATTTT.

CDR3 sequence reads: CSVAPTGTGNTIYF. In DNA, the CDR3 is TGCAGCGTTGCCCCCACAGGGACTGGAAACACCATATATTTT. The chain carries TRBV29-1 and TRBJ1-3; weak D call: TRBD1 (6 bases). V gave up 4 bases and J gave up 2 bases, with 12 bases separating them. Germline V gives CDR1 SQVTM, CDR2 ANQGSEA. CDR3 length equals 14 residues.

The chain employs TRBV30 and TRBJ2-3; 9 positions match TRBD2. The length of the CDR3 is 15 residues. Germline CDR1 is GTSNPN and CDR2 is SVGIG (reference sequence). Unmatched junction bases numbered 3, after V lost 2 bases and J lost 0 bases. The chain's CDR3 is CAWSLAGSSTDTQYF. CDR3 DNA: TGTGCCTGGAGTCTAGCGGGGAGCAGCACAGATACGCAGTATTTT. The full variable domain, its missing parts supplied by reference TRBV30 and TRBJ2-3, is SQTIHQWPATLVQPVGSPLSLECTVEGTSNPNLYWYRQAAGRGLQLLFYSVGIGQISSEVPQNLSASRPQDRQFILSSKKLLLSDSGFYLCAWSLAGSSTDTQYFGPGTRLTVL.

This clone has a single count. The CDR3 nucleotides are TGTGCCAGCAGCGTAGGAGGAGCCACTAGCGGGGGCTACAATGAGCAGTTCTTC. Encoded protein: CASSVGGATSGGYNEQFF. This rearrangement joins TRBV9 to TRBJ2-1; 11 positions match TRBD2. The CDR3 is 18 amino acids. With V trimmed by 0 bases and J by 3 bases, 8 bases remained unmatched. Germline values: CDR1 SGDLS, CDR2 YYNGEE.

The gene calls are TRBV29-1 and TRBJ1-2; D unresolved. Germline CDR1 reads SQVTM; CDR2 reads ANQGSEA. Trimming pared 5 bases from V and 2 bases from J, leaving 9 bases between. There are 12 residues in the CDR3. CDR3 DNA sequence: TGCAGCGTTTCACAGTCAAACTATGGCTACACCTTC. Translated, it gives CSVSQSNYGYTF.

The rearrangement links TRBV29-1 to TRBJ2-3, with TRBD1 as a possible D gene (6 bases). This CDR3 comprises 12 residues. Germline loops: CDR1 SQVTM, CDR2 ANQGSEA. V gave up 4 bases and J gave up 4 bases, with 9 bases separating them. In nucleotides, the CDR3 is TGCAGCGTTGTTTGGGGGCCAGATACGCAGTATTTT. It translates to CSVVWGPDTQYF.

J is TRBJ1-1 and V is TRBV29-1; D is unclear. The CDR3 consists of 13 residues. V was shortened by 7 bases and J by 0 bases, with 12 bases between the two germline ends. The germline V gene has CDR1 SQVTM and CDR2 ANQGSEA. The CDR3 loop is CSARTDLNTEAFF. The CDR3 bases are TGCAGCGCGAGGACCGATTTGAACACTGAAGCTTTCTTT.

The chain employs TRBV7-8 and TRBJ2-3, with TRBD2 matching 8 bases. The trim removed 4 bases at V and 2 bases at J, leaving 8 bases unmatched. Germline assignment: CDR1 SGHVS and CDR2 FQNEAQ. This CDR3 has 16 residues. CDR3 loop: CASSSLYGGATDTQYF. DNA for the CDR3: TGTGCCAGCAGCTCATTGTACGGGGGGGCCACAGATACGCAGTATTTT.

This CDR3 is CASGREGELFF. Here the CDR3 DNA reads TGTGCCAGCGGACGCGAGGGGGAACTGTTTTTT. The rearrangement links TRBV2 to TRBJ1-4, with a possible D match to TRBD1 (6 bases). V was pared by 8 bases and J by 12 bases, with 13 bases between. Germline assignment: CDR1 SNHLY and CDR2 FYNNEI. The CDR3 loop spans 11 amino acids.

In its sample, this clone was seen a few times. This chain uses TRBV10-3 with TRBJ2-7, with 12 bases aligning to TRBD2. The length of the CDR3 is 15 residues. The germline V gene encodes CDR1 ENHRY and CDR2 SYGVKD. Trimming at V came to 4 bases and at J to 0 bases, leaving 1 base not matched to a gene. Here the CDR3 DNA reads TGTGCCATCAGTGGGACTAGCGGGGTCTCCTACGAGCAGTACTTC. Its protein product is CAISGTSGVSYEQYF.

This clone came up a few times. This chain uses TRBV10-3 with TRBJ2-3; 8 positions match TRBD2. Germline CDR1 and CDR2: ENHRY and SYGVKD. Trimming removed 0 bases from V and 5 bases from J; junction bases left unmatched: 4. CDR3 size: 15 residues. The CDR3 protein is CAISESAGGLDTQYF. CDR3 DNA sequence: TGTGCCATCAGTGAGTCTGCGGGGGGCCTAGATACGCAGTATTTT.

The V and J genes are TRBV29-1 and TRBJ1-2; TRBD1 matches at 7 bases. The CDR3 sequence is 13 residues long. In germline, CDR1 is SQVTM, CDR2 ANQGSEA. Trimming at V came to 5 bases and at J to 7 bases, leaving 10 bases not matched to a gene. The CDR3 here is CSVPTTGESGYTF. The CDR3 bases are TGCAGCGTTCCGACCACAGGGGAGAGTGGCTACACCTTC.

The chain couples TRBV4-1 to TRBJ2-2, with D tentatively TRBD2 (7 bases). Germline loops: CDR1 MGHRA, CDR2 YSYEKL. The germline V and J ends were trimmed by 6 bases and 0 bases, with 17 bases remaining between them. The CDR3 covers 17 residues. As DNA, the CDR3 is TGCGCCAGCAGGAGAATAGGGCGGGGGCCGAACACCGGGGAGCTGTTTTTT. It translates to CASRRIGRGPNTGELFF.